This TCR beta chain appears in the sequencing data of a study of blood T cell repertoires in COVID-19. Study at large: Whether acute or convalescent, the COVID-19 samples came from the United States, Italy and Spain. From T cells, B-cell-depleted T cells, or PBMCs came the material, which was cDNA or gDNA.

CDR1 GTSNPN and CDR2 SVGIG come from the germline V gene (reference sequence). V lost 4 bases, J lost 3 bases, and 14 bases lay in between. The CDR3 extends over 14 amino acids. Source study methods: Amplification with reference gene primers provided the estimates of nucleated cell counts. Clones were read by immunoSEQ multiplex PCR, and TCRdb kept only the in-frame ones, dropping some. V, J and clone size reflect that table, while D and trimming were determined from the DNA. The profile shows about 110,000 clones, approximately 90% of them singletons. Source material: peripheral blood. This rearrangement joins TRBV30 to TRBJ2-3, with D tentatively TRBD1 (5 bases). This TCR derives from an elderly woman with acute or convalescent COVID-19. The chain's CDR3 is CAWIDSRKTDTQYF. Here the CDR3 DNA reads TGTGCCTGGATCGACAGCAGGAAGACAGATACGCAGTATTTT. The complete variable domain, with remaining parts taken from reference TRBV30 and TRBJ2-3, reads SQTIHQWPATLVQPVGSPLSLECTVEGTSNPNLYWYRQAAGRGLQLLFYSVGIGQISSEVPQNLSASRPQDRQFILSSKKLLLSDSGFYLCAWIDSRKTDTQYFGPGTRLTVL.